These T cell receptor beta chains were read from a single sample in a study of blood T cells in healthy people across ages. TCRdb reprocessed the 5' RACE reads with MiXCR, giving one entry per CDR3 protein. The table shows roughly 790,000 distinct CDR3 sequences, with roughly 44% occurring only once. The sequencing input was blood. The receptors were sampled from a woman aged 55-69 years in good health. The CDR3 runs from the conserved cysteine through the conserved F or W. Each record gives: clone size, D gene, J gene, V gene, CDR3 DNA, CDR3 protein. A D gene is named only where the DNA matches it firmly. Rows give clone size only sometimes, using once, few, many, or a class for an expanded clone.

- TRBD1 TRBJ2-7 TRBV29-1 TGCAGCTTCGGGGACAGCACCTACGAGCAGTACTTC CSFGDSTYEQYF
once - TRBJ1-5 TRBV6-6 TGTGCCAGCAACCCAAGGGGGGGTGGCAGCAATCAGCCCCAGCATTTT CASNPRGGGSNQPQHF
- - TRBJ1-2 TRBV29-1 TGCAGCGCTCCAGATCAGGATGATGGCTACACCTTC CSAPDQDDGYTF
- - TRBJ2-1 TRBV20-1 TGCAGTGCTAGCGGGACGCGGTTGAGGAATGAGCAGTTCTTC CSASGTRLRNEQFF
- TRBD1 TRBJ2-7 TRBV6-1 TGTGCCAGCAGTGCCCCCGGGACAGCTCCCTACGAGCAGTACTTC CASSAPGTAPYEQYF
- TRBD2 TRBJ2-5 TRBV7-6 TGTGCCAGCAGCTTAAGGCTGGCCGGGACTAGGGGTCGAGAGACCCAGTACTTC CASSLRLAGTRGRETQYF
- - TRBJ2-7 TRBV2 TGTGCCAGCAGTGATCGCGAGCAGTACTTC CASSDREQYF
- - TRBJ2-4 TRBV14 TGTGCCAGCAGCCAAGTATGGGGCGTCGGGCAGTACTTC CASSQVWGVGQYF
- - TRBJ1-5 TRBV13 TGTGCCAGCAGCTTAGGCTCGGGTGCGGGGTTGAATAGCAATCAGCCCCAGCATTTT CASSLGSGAGLNSNQPQHF
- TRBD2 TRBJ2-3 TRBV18 TGTGCCAGCTCACTCCTAGCGGGGGATCTGCCCACAGATACGCAGTATTTT CASSLLAGDLPTDTQYF
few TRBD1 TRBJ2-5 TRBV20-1 TGCAGTGAAAGGGCCGCGACAGGGGGAAGAGAGACCCAGTACTTC CSERAATGGRETQYF
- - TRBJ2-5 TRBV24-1 TGTGCCACCAGTGACCCAGGCGAAGGAGAGACCCAGTACTTC CATSDPGEGETQYF
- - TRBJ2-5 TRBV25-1 TGTGCCAGCAGTGAATACGGGTGGGAGACCCAGTACTTC CASSEYGWETQYF
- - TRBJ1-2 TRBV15 TGTACCACCAGCAGAGAATACTATGGCTACACCTTC CTTSREYYGYTF
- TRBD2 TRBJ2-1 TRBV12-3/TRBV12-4 TGTGCCAGCAGACCGAATAGCGGGAGGGCTAACAATGAGCAGTTCTTC CASRPNSGRANNEQFF
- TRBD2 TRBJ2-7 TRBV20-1 TGCAGTGCCCGGACTAGCGGGGGTTCCTACGAGCAGTACTTC CSARTSGGSYEQYF
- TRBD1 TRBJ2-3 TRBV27 TGTGCCAGCAGTTCCCCGACAGGGATAGGAACAGATACGCAGTATTTT CASSSPTGIGTDTQYF
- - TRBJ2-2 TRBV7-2 TGTGCCAGCAGGCCCGGGACCCAATCCGGGGAGCTGTTTTTT CASRPGTQSGELFF
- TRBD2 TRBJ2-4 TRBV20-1 TGCAGTGCTGGAACGGGACTAGCGGGAGCCGGGGAGTACTTC CSAGTGLAGAGEYF
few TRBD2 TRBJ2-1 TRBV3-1 TGTGCCAGCAGCTCGCGACTAGCGGGGAGTGAGCAGTTCTTC CASSSRLAGSEQFF
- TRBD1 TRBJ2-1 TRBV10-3 TGTGCCATCAGTGAGCCCTACGGGACAGGGGATGATAGCGGGATGATTGAGCAGTTCTTC CAISEPYGTGDDSGMIEQFF
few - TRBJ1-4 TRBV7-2 TGTGCCAGCAGCTTAGGTCCGACTGGGGAAAAACTGTTTTTT CASSLGPTGEKLFF
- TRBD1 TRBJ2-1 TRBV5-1 TGCGCCAGCAGCTACGACGGACAGGGGTACAATGAGCAGTTCTTC CASSYDGQGYNEQFF
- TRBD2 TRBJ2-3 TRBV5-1 TGCGCCAGCAGCTTACTAGCGACTATTAGCACAGATACGCAGTATTTT CASSLLATISTDTQYF
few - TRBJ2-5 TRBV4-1 TGCGCCAGCAGCCATGAGGGGGTTGAGACCCAGTACTTC CASSHEGVETQYF
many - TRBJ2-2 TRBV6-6 TGTGCCAGCAGTTGGGGAAACGACGGGGAGCTGTTTTTT CASSWGNDGELFF
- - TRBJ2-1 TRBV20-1 TGCAGTGCCCGGGACTCCCTGAGGAATGAGCAGTTCTTC CSARDSLRNEQFF
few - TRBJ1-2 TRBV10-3 TGTGCCATCAGTGATGGGGAGAACCTGTTCCCCTATGGCTACACCTTC CAISDGENLFPYGYTF
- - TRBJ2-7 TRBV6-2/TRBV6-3 TGTGCCAGCAGTAACGACATTGCCTACGAGCAGTACTTC CASSNDIAYEQYF
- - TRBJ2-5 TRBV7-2 TGTGCCAGCAACACTTACACCCAAGAGACCCAGTACTTC CASNTYTQETQYF